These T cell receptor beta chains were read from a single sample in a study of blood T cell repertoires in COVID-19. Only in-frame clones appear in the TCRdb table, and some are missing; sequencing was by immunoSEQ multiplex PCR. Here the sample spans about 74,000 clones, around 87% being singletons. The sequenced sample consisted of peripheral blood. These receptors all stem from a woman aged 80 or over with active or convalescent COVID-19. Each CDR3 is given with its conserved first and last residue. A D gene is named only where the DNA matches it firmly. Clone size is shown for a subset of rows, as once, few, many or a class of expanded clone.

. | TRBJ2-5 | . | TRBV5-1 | CASSLGPRETQYF | TGCGCCAGCAGCTTGGGCCCTAGGGAGACCCAGTACTTC
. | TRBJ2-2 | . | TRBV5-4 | CASSLAGFSGELFF | TGTGCCAGCAGCTTGGCGGGTTTTTCAGGGGAGCTGTTTTTT
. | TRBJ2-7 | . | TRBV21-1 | CASSSQAGDRVYFGGPTYEQYF | TGTGCCAGCAGCAGCCAGGCTGGGGACAGGGTTTACTTCGGGGGCCCCACCTACGAGCAGTACTTC
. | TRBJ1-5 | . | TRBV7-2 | CASSISVDQPQHF | TGTGCCAGCAGTATATCGGTAGATCAGCCCCAGCATTTT
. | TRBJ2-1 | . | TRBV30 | CAWSVHSHNEQFF | TGTGCCTGGAGTGTTCACAGTCACAATGAGCAGTTCTTC
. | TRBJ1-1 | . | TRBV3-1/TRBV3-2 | CASSQGFRGAEAFF | TGTGCCAGCAGCCAAGGTTTCAGGGGAGCTGAAGCTTTCTTT
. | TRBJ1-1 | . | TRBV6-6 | CASSAGERDTEAFF | TGTGCCAGCAGCGCAGGGGAGAGGGACACTGAAGCTTTCTTT
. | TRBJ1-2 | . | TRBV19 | CASSREGQNYGYTF | TGTGCCAGTAGTAGAGAGGGCCAAAACTATGGCTACACCTTC
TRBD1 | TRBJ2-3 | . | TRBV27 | CASRPHGTGATTAADTQYF | TGTGCCAGCAGACCACACGGGACAGGGGCCACCACTGCCGCAGATACGCAGTATTTT
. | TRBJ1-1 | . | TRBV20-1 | CSARQDSEAFF | TGCAGTGCTAGACAAGACAGCGAAGCTTTCTTT
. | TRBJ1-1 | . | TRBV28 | CASSPLNTEAFF | TGTGCCAGCAGTCCTCTAAACACTGAAGCTTTCTTT
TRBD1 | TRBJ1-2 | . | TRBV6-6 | CASSYSPDRAGGYTF | TGTGCCAGCAGTTACTCCCCGGACAGGGCTGGGGGCTACACCTTC
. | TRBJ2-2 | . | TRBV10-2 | CASPGPDTGELFF | TGCGCCAGCCCAGGGCCGGACACCGGGGAGCTGTTTTTT
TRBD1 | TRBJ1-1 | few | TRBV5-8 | CASSSWWDRSNGFF | TGTGCCAGCAGCTCTTGGTGGGACAGGAGTAACGGTTTCTTT
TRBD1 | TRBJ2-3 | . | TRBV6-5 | CASTETGGADTQYF | TGTGCCAGCACCGAGACAGGGGGGGCAGATACGCAGTATTTT
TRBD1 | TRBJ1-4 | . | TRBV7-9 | CASSLDGYRGHEKLFF | TGTGCCAGCAGCTTAGATGGGTACAGGGGGCACGAAAAACTGTTTTTT
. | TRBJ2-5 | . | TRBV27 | CASSLTQGTETQYF | TGTGCCAGCAGTCTAACTCAGGGGACGGAGACCCAGTACTTC
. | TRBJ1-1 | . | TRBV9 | CASSVDRGGHTEAFF | TGTGCCAGCAGCGTAGACCGGGGGGGACACACTGAAGCTTTCTTT
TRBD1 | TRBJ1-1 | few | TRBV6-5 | CASRDREVRTEAFF | TGTGCCAGCAGGGACAGGGAGGTTAGGACTGAAGCTTTCTTT
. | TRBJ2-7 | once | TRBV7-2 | CASSLNRNSYEQYF | TGTGCCAGCAGCTTAAACAGGAACTCCTACGAGCAGTACTTC
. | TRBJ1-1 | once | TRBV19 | CASSRLTVNTEAFF | TGTGCCAGTAGCCGGTTGACAGTGAACACTGAAGCTTTCTTT
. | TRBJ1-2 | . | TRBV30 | CAWSVSPKRGYTF | TGTGCCTGGAGTGTAAGTCCCAAGAGAGGCTACACCTTC